Listed below are T cell receptor beta chains from one sample, sequenced in a study of long-term antiretroviral therapy in people with HIV. The table came from immunoSEQ multiplex PCR; TCRdb's copy has only in-frame clones and leaves some out. Of some 30,000 clones listed, 95% to 98% are singletons. The sequenced sample was unsorted PBMCs, obtained 7.6 years after starting antiretroviral therapy. Receptor source: a man aged 25-40 years with HIV. Each CDR3 is given with its conserved first and last residue. Fields, in order: J gene, V gene, D gene, clone size, CDR3 DNA, CDR3 protein. D genes are given only for firm matches. Only some rows state a clone size, as once, few, many or a class for expanded clones.

j_call: TRBJ1-3; v_call: TRBV5-1; d_call: .; clone_size: .; cdr3_nt: TGCGCCAGCAGCCCAAGGGGCTTTGGAAACACCATATATTTT; cdr3_aa: CASSPRGFGNTIYF
j_call: TRBJ1-1; v_call: TRBV7-8; d_call: .; clone_size: few; cdr3_nt: TGTGCCAGCAGCCAAATCCGGGATAGCACTGAAGCTTTCTTT; cdr3_aa: CASSQIRDSTEAFF
j_call: TRBJ1-1; v_call: TRBV6-5; d_call: .; clone_size: .; cdr3_nt: TGTGCCAGCAGTCGCGGTCGGAGAGCTTTCTTT; cdr3_aa: CASSRGRRAFF
j_call: TRBJ1-2; v_call: TRBV20-1; d_call: .; clone_size: .; cdr3_nt: TGCAGTGCTGGGGGGATCTATGGCTACACCTTC; cdr3_aa: CSAGGIYGYTF
j_call: TRBJ1-2; v_call: TRBV28; d_call: .; clone_size: .; cdr3_nt: TGTGCCAGCAGTTTACTACAGGCTAACTATGGCTACACCTTC; cdr3_aa: CASSLLQANYGYTF
j_call: TRBJ1-5; v_call: TRBV5-6; d_call: TRBD1; clone_size: .; cdr3_nt: TGTGCCAGCAGCTCCGGGACAGGGGGCAATCAGCCCCAGCATTTT; cdr3_aa: CASSSGTGGNQPQHF
j_call: TRBJ2-7; v_call: TRBV13; d_call: .; clone_size: .; cdr3_nt: TGTGCCAGCAGCTCCGACGGGGAAACTCTATACGAGCAGTACTTC; cdr3_aa: CASSSDGETLYEQYF
j_call: TRBJ2-3; v_call: TRBV2; d_call: .; clone_size: once; cdr3_nt: TGTGCCAGCAGACTTGACGGAGGAGATACGCAGTATTTT; cdr3_aa: CASRLDGGDTQYF
j_call: TRBJ2-7; v_call: TRBV2; d_call: TRBD2; clone_size: .; cdr3_nt: TGTGCCAGCCGCGGGCGGGGGAACACCTACGAGCAGTACTTC; cdr3_aa: CASRGRGNTYEQYF
j_call: TRBJ2-5; v_call: TRBV7-7; d_call: TRBD1; clone_size: .; cdr3_nt: TGTGCTAGCAGCTCTCAGTTACCCGGGACAGGGGAGACCCAGTACTTC; cdr3_aa: CASSSQLPGTGETQYF
j_call: TRBJ2-1; v_call: TRBV27; d_call: TRBD2; clone_size: .; cdr3_nt: TGTGCCAGCAGACGCGCTAGCGGGAGTGCGAATGAGCAGTTCTTC; cdr3_aa: CASRRASGSANEQFF
j_call: TRBJ1-1; v_call: TRBV11-1; d_call: TRBD1; clone_size: .; cdr3_nt: TGTGCCAGCAGCACCAGCCCCGGGACAGGGGGTATTGCCGAAGCTTTCTTT; cdr3_aa: CASSTSPGTGGIAEAFF
j_call: TRBJ2-6; v_call: TRBV4-3; d_call: .; clone_size: .; cdr3_nt: TGCGCCAGCAGCCAAGATCCGCCGCCAGGGCGATGGGCCAACGTCCTGACTTTC; cdr3_aa: CASSQDPPPGRWANVLTF
j_call: TRBJ2-7; v_call: TRBV9; d_call: .; clone_size: .; cdr3_nt: TGTGCCAGCAGCGTAGCAGGTGGCGGCTACGAGCAGTACTTC; cdr3_aa: CASSVAGGGYEQYF
j_call: TRBJ2-7; v_call: TRBV4-1; d_call: .; clone_size: .; cdr3_nt: TGCGCCAGCAGCCACCAAGACGTCCCCGGGTACGAGCAGTACTTC; cdr3_aa: CASSHQDVPGYEQYF
j_call: TRBJ1-4; v_call: TRBV10-2; d_call: .; clone_size: .; cdr3_nt: TGCGCCAGCAGTGAGTCGATAAGCCGATGGGATGAAAAACTGTTTTTT; cdr3_aa: CASSESISRWDEKLFF
j_call: TRBJ1-5; v_call: TRBV30; d_call: .; clone_size: .; cdr3_nt: TGTGCCTGGAAACAGGGAGCCCAGCCCCAGCATTTT; cdr3_aa: CAWKQGAQPQHF
j_call: TRBJ2-2; v_call: TRBV6-5; d_call: .; clone_size: .; cdr3_nt: TGTGCCAGCAGGCCTCTGATGGAGGCCGGGGAGCTGTTTTTT; cdr3_aa: CASRPLMEAGELFF
j_call: TRBJ1-5; v_call: TRBV19; d_call: .; clone_size: once; cdr3_nt: TGTGCCAGTAGTGGTACCGGGATCCAGGTCCCCCTCAATTCTCCATTCAATCAGCCCCAGCATTTT; cdr3_aa: CASSGTGIQVPLNSPFNQPQHF
j_call: TRBJ2-3; v_call: TRBV6-6; d_call: TRBD2; clone_size: .; cdr3_nt: TGTGCCAGCAACCCGGGAGGAGATACGCAGTATTTT; cdr3_aa: CASNPGGDTQYF
j_call: TRBJ1-4; v_call: TRBV19; d_call: TRBD1; clone_size: .; cdr3_nt: TGTGCCAGTAGTATTACGGGACAGGGGCGCCTTCGGGAAAAACTGTTTTTT; cdr3_aa: CASSITGQGRLREKLFF
j_call: TRBJ1-2; v_call: TRBV4-2; d_call: .; clone_size: .; cdr3_nt: TGTGCCAGCAGCCTAGAGAGACTTCAAAGGGAAGCTAACTATGGCTACACCTTC; cdr3_aa: CASSLERLQREANYGYTF
j_call: TRBJ1-4; v_call: TRBV7-8; d_call: .; clone_size: .; cdr3_nt: TGTGCCAGCAGCTTAGTAAGAGCAACTAATGAAAAACTGTTTTTT; cdr3_aa: CASSLVRATNEKLFF
j_call: TRBJ2-2; v_call: TRBV7-6; d_call: .; clone_size: .; cdr3_nt: TGTGCCAGCAGCGTACACACCGGGGAGCTGTTTTTT; cdr3_aa: CASSVHTGELFF
j_call: TRBJ2-3; v_call: TRBV6-6; d_call: .; clone_size: .; cdr3_nt: TGTGCCAGCAGTTACTCGGGGTGGGTCCCCACAGATACGCAGTATTTT; cdr3_aa: CASSYSGWVPTDTQYF
j_call: TRBJ2-5; v_call: TRBV4-3; d_call: .; clone_size: .; cdr3_nt: TGCGCCAGCAGCCAAGATTTCCAGGGCGGGGAGACCCAGTACTTC; cdr3_aa: CASSQDFQGGETQYF
j_call: TRBJ1-1; v_call: TRBV6-5; d_call: .; clone_size: .; cdr3_nt: TGTGCCAGCAATCCCACAGGGAATACCGGGCAAGCTTTCTTT; cdr3_aa: CASNPTGNTGQAFF
j_call: TRBJ2-3; v_call: TRBV2; d_call: .; clone_size: once; cdr3_nt: TGTGCCAGCCAGGGAACGGAAAACACAGATACGCAGTATTTT; cdr3_aa: CASQGTENTDTQYF
j_call: TRBJ1-4; v_call: TRBV6-5; d_call: .; clone_size: once; cdr3_nt: TGTGCCAGCACCGACGGGGGGGGTGAAAAACTGTTTTTT; cdr3_aa: CASTDGGGEKLFF
j_call: TRBJ2-3; v_call: TRBV9; d_call: .; clone_size: .; cdr3_nt: TGTGCCAGCAGCCCCGGGACAGATACGCAGTATTTT; cdr3_aa: CASSPGTDTQYF
j_call: TRBJ2-2; v_call: TRBV7-9; d_call: TRBD2; clone_size: .; cdr3_nt: TGTGCCAGCAGCTTAGGGGTAGCGGGGACGTCCACCGGGGAGCTGTTTTTT; cdr3_aa: CASSLGVAGTSTGELFF
j_call: TRBJ2-2; v_call: TRBV5-1; d_call: TRBD1; clone_size: .; cdr3_nt: TGCGCCAGCAGCGCCGACAGGGGCGTAACCGGGGAGCTGTTTTTT; cdr3_aa: CASSADRGVTGELFF
j_call: TRBJ1-5; v_call: TRBV19; d_call: .; clone_size: .; cdr3_nt: TGTGCCAGTAGTATGAAGACAACTCAGCCCCAGCATTTT; cdr3_aa: CASSMKTTQPQHF
j_call: TRBJ2-5; v_call: TRBV1; d_call: .; clone_size: .; cdr3_nt: TGCACCAGCAGCCCCAGCCCCCGGGGGGCTACAGAGACCCAGTACTTC; cdr3_aa: CTSSPSPRGATETQYF
j_call: TRBJ1-5; v_call: TRBV7-2; d_call: .; clone_size: .; cdr3_nt: TGTGCCAGCAGCCCCACGGGGGGCGATCAGCCCCAGCATTTT; cdr3_aa: CASSPTGGDQPQHF
j_call: TRBJ2-5; v_call: TRBV7-6; d_call: .; clone_size: .; cdr3_nt: TGTGCCAGCAGCCTCCTCTTCGCGGGGCTGAAAGAGACCCAGTACTTC; cdr3_aa: CASSLLFAGLKETQYF